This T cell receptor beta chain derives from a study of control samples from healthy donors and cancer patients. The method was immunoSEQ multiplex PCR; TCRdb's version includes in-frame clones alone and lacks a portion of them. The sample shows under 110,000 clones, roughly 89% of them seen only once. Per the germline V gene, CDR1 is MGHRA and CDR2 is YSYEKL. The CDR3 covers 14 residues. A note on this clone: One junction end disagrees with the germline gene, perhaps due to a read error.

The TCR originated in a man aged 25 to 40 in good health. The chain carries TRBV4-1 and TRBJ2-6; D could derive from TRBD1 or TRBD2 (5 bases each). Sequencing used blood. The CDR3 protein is CASSRPGRAYVLTF. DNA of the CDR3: TGCGCCAGCAGCCGACCGGGACGGGCCTACGTCCTGACTTTC.